This T cell receptor beta chain was profiled in a study of monozygotic twins with cystic fibrosis. As concerns this clone: Its antigen remains unknown.

The study's findings and limits: Monozygotic CF twin pairs shared significantly more nucleotide-identical clonotypes than unrelated CF individuals did. Age, concordance and disease severity did not associate with shared CDR3 numbers.

The CDR3 is made up of 15 amino acids. The V gene end was trimmed by 2 bases and the J gene end by 3 bases; junction bases not matched to a gene: 4. CDR1 and CDR2 from the germline V gene are MDHEN and SYDVKM. Sequenced by immunoSEQ multiplex PCR; TCRdb stores in-frame clones only, minus some. Found here are about 14,000 clones, 85% to 95% of them singletons; the top ten hold less than 10%. The sample taken for sequencing was blood. The receptor comes from a girl aged 2 to 10 with cystic fibrosis. The chain employs TRBV28 and TRBJ2-1, with TRBD2 identical over 7 bases. The CDR3 loop reads CASSLLAENYNEQFF. CDR3 nucleotide sequence: TGTGCCAGCAGTTTACTAGCGGAGAACTACAATGAGCAGTTCTTC. The entire variable domain, with the rest obtained from reference TRBV28 and TRBJ2-1, is as follows: DVKVTQSSRYLVKRTGEKVFLECVQDMDHENMFWYRQDPGLGLRLIYFSYDVKMKEKGDIPEGYSVSREKKERFSLILESASTNQTSMYLCASSLLAENYNEQFFGPGTRLTVL.